These 15 T cell receptor beta chains share one sample of origin, sequenced in a study of T cells in Graves' hyperthyroidism and ophthalmopathy. TCR beta CDR3 regions were amplified from RNA. HTBI primers were the set used in a first-round RT-PCR of the TCR CDR3. Each CDR3 protein gets one entry after TCRdb re-called the multiplex PCR reads with MiXCR. This table holds about 740,000 distinct CDR3 sequences, approximately 14% found once. The sample taken for sequencing was blood. Source of these receptors: a woman younger than 35 with Graves' hyperthyroidism.

This clonotype was found many times. The chain carries TRBV15 and TRBJ1-2; D uncertain. The ends were cut back, 0 bases at V and 4 bases at J, with 15 bases in the middle. CDR1 is LNHNV and CDR2 is YYDKDF in the germline V gene (reference sequence). The CDR3 is made up of 16 amino acids. The CDR3 DNA reads TGTGCCACCAGCAGAGATCTAGCAGGTTCCGGCTATGGCTACACCTTC. Translated: CATSRDLAGSGYGYTF.

The sample holds a few counts of this clonotype. The chain employs TRBV24-1 and TRBJ2-1; 9 nucleotides align to TRBD2. Trimming removed 2 bases from V and 7 bases from J; junction bases left unmatched: 8. Germline CDR1 and CDR2: KGHDR and SFDVKD. This CDR3 spans 16 amino acids. The CDR3 sequence: CATSDSGTSLMNEQFF. CDR3 bases: TGTGCCACCAGTGATTCCGGGACTAGCCTGATGAATGAGCAGTTCTTC.

There are many counts of this clonotype. This rearrangement joins TRBV6-5 to TRBJ2-5; D not certain. V was cut by 0 bases and J by 1 base, with 9 bases left in between. Germline-derived CDR1 and CDR2 are MNHEY and SVGAGI. CDR3 length equals 15 residues. The CDR3, as DNA: TGTGCCAGCAGTTACTCGCCTAGACCCCAAGAGACCCAGTACTTC. This codes for CASSYSPRPQETQYF.

This clonotype was recorded a few times. This CDR3 fails to terminate in the conserved phenylalanine or tryptophan, so it likely reflects a read error. The chain couples TRBV10-3 to TRBJ1-1; TRBD1 matches 8 bases. The CDR3 length is 14 residues. The germline CDR1 and CDR2 sequences are ENHRY and SYGVKD. Germline trimming cut 4 bases from V and 1 base from J; bases unmatched to any gene: 2. CDR3 bases: TGTGCCATCAGTGGTACAGGGGGGAACACTGAAGCTTTCTCT. Its protein product is CAISGTGGNTEAFS.

This clonotype was seen ten or more times. The chain employs TRBV7-2 and TRBJ2-5, with a tentative D call TRBD1 (6 bases). The germline CDR1 and CDR2 sequences are SGHTA and FQGNSA. V gave up 6 bases and J gave up 2 bases, with 13 bases separating them. The CDR3 extends over 14 amino acids. CDR3 protein: CASRSGHAQETQYF. The CDR3, as DNA: TGTGCCAGCAGATCGGGACATGCACAAGAGACCCAGTACTTC.

The chain employs TRBV24-1 and TRBJ2-5; the match to TRBD2 covers 13 bases. V shed 3 bases, J shed 5 bases, and the junction held 11 bases outside the gene matches. This CDR3 region has 18 residues. Germline V lookup: CDR1 KGHDR, CDR2 SFDVKD. The DNA of the CDR3 is TGTGCCACCAGTGATCCGCCAGGACTAGCGGGAGCGGGGGAGACCCAGTACTTC. Translated, it gives CATSDPPGLAGAGETQYF.

This clonotype came up many times. CDR3 residues: CALRPGGVGSTEAFF. The CDR3 bases are TGTGCCCTTAGACCGGGGGGGGTTGGGAGCACTGAAGCTTTCTTT. J is TRBJ1-1 and V is TRBV12-3 or TRBV12-4, with a tentative D call TRBD1 (5 bases). This CDR3 contains 15 residues. V was cut by 11 bases and J by 4 bases, with 23 bases left in between.

This clonotype was picked up many times. The chain carries TRBV12-3 or TRBV12-4 and TRBJ2-7; D might be TRBD2 (6 bases). The ends were cut back, 7 bases at V and 3 bases at J, with 10 bases in the middle. CDR3 length: 12 amino acids. The CDR3 protein is CASTIGGYEQYF. CDR3 nucleotides: TGTGCCAGCACGATCGGGGGCTACGAGCAGTACTTC.

On this clonotype: A much larger clone is a single base away; this may be a read error. The chain has TRBV6-5 and TRBJ2-7; D ambiguous. CDR3 size: 15 residues. Germline-derived CDR1 and CDR2 are MNHEY and SVGAGI. The CDR3 coding sequence is TGTGCCAGCAGTCACTCGATGCAGGTCCGCTACGAGCAGTACTTC. It codes for CASSHSMQVRYEQYF.

This clonotype was found many times. The CDR3 nucleotides are TGTGCCAGCAGTTACGAACACAGGGAAACACCCTACGAGCAGTACTTC. It encodes CASSYEHRETPYEQYF. This chain uses TRBV6-5 with TRBJ2-7; D is perhaps TRBD1 (6 bases). The germline V and J ends were trimmed by 2 bases and 2 bases, with 16 bases remaining between them. The CDR3 has 16 amino acids. Germline V gene sequence: CDR1 MNHEY, CDR2 SVGAGI.

In its sample, this clonotype was seen many times. The germline gene is not matched at one end of the junction; a read error may be the cause. The V gene is TRBV11-3, the J gene TRBJ2-5, with a tentative D call TRBD1 (7 bases). CDR1 SGHNT and CDR2 YENEEA come from the germline V gene. The CDR3 has 15 amino acids. CDR3 sequence reads: CASSLGGAGRETQYF. In DNA, the CDR3 is TGTGCCAGCAGTTTAGGGGGCGCGGGACGCGAGACCCAGTACTTC.

This clonotype was counted ten times or more. The chain is built from TRBV2 and TRBJ2-2; D unclear. CDR3 length: 13 amino acids. Germline values: CDR1 SNHLY, CDR2 FYNNEI. The V end was cut by 2 bases, the J end by 6 bases, with 7 bases between. The CDR3 DNA is TGTGCCAGCAGTGAAATCGGGTCCGGGGAGCTGTTTTTT. Its translation is CASSEIGSGELFF.

This clonotype was observed at least ten times. The rearrangement uses TRBV7-9 and TRBJ2-1; no reliable D call. The CDR3 sequence is 13 residues long. V lost 4 bases, J lost 7 bases, and 11 bases lay in between. Per germline, CDR1 SEHNR and CDR2 FQNEAQ (reference sequence). The CDR3 sequence: CASSSDGTNEQFF. CDR3 DNA sequence: TGTGCCAGCAGCTCCGACGGTACGAATGAGCAGTTCTTC.

This chain uses TRBV12-3 or TRBV12-4 with TRBJ2-7; TRBD2 aligns across 7 bases. The end of the DNA aligns better with TRBJ2-1, so the J call may be wrong. The CDR3 consists of 14 residues. The CDR3 bases are TGTGCCAGCAGTTGGGGCCTCAGGGACTACGAGCAGTTCTTC. Residues: CASSWGLRDYEQFF.

The table lists this clonotype with many counts. The chain employs TRBV11-2 and TRBJ1-1; D is unresolved. Trimming removed 3 bases at V and 6 bases at J, with 11 bases between. Per the germline V gene, CDR1 is SGHAT and CDR2 is FQNNGV. This CDR3 is built from 13 residues. The CDR3 nucleotides are TGTGCCAGCAGCTTTAACAGCGGGGCTGAAGCTTTCTTT. It translates to CASSFNSGAEAFF.